This is a list of T cell receptor beta chains from one sample in a study of human T cells and chemical hapten exposure. TCRdb reprocessed the RACE reads via MiXCR and lists one record per CDR3 protein. The sample carries around 160,000 distinct CDR3 sequences, approximately 15% recorded once. This specimen consisted of whole blood, obtained in connection with sensitization to the hapten diphenylcyclopropenone (DPC). These receptors came from a woman aged 25 to 39 with alopecia areata. Some clones in this sample may be carry-over from other donors' samples. CDR3s include the opening cysteine and the closing phenylalanine or tryptophan. D genes are given only for firm matches. Clone size is shown for a subset of rows, as once, few, many or a class of expanded clone.

d_gene,v_gene,len,j_gene,abundance,CDR3aa
NA,TRBV6-2/TRBV6-3,12,TRBJ2-1,many,CASSYRPGNLFF
TRBD2,TRBV7-2,16,TRBJ2-1,NA,CASSLLPSGKYNEQFF
NA,TRBV6-1,12,TRBJ2-3,NA,CASRLPADTQYF
NA,TRBV7-6,15,TRBJ2-7,few,CASSQYLGRSDEQYF
NA,TRBV7-9,15,TRBJ2-5,few,CASSLVLLGGETQYF
NA,TRBV29-1,14,TRBJ1-2,NA,CSVTRSVTNYGYTF
TRBD2,TRBV29-1,13,TRBJ2-5,few,CSVEVNGRETQYF
NA,TRBV28,14,TRBJ2-2,NA,CASLQGFYPGELFF
NA,TRBV12-3/TRBV12-4,15,TRBJ1-6,NA,CASSFGRGEDSPLHF
NA,TRBV7-2,13,TRBJ2-5,many,CASSLGPGETQYF
TRBD1,TRBV6-2/TRBV6-3,16,TRBJ1-1,many,CASSSNLGGRSTEAFF
NA,TRBV14,13,TRBJ2-7,many,CASSPDWAYEQYF
TRBD2,TRBV9,18,TRBJ2-2,NA,CASSTHGTSGSLTGELFF
TRBD1,TRBV10-3,13,TRBJ2-1,many,CAIGTGGNNEQFF
NA,TRBV12-3/TRBV12-4,18,TRBJ2-4,NA,CASSFRAGLDLAKNIQYF
NA,TRBV28,14,TRBJ1-1,many,CASSDRAGFSEAFF
NA,TRBV20-1,15,TRBJ2-7,NA,CSASGLARGWGEQYF
TRBD1,TRBV4-3,16,TRBJ1-6,many,CASSQDDRVYNSPLHF
NA,TRBV7-2,13,TRBJ1-5,many,CASSLERNQPQHF
TRBD2,TRBV12-3/TRBV12-4,15,TRBJ2-1,many,CASSFWRGENNEQFF
NA,TRBV3-1,16,TRBJ2-3,NA,CASSPDRGRRTDTQYF
NA,TRBV28,14,TRBJ1-2,NA,CASSENPGNYGYTF
TRBD2,TRBV10-3,14,TRBJ2-2,many,CAIFSGLAAGELFF
TRBD1,TRBV7-6,15,TRBJ2-7,few,CASSAWTGKDSEQYF
TRBD1,TRBV24-1,17,TRBJ2-7,NA,CATSGQAGTGDSYEQYF
TRBD1,TRBV3-1,16,TRBJ2-7,few,CASSQARDRGFYEQYF
TRBD1,TRBV7-9,13,TRBJ1-6,few,CASSPGQGVPLHF
NA,TRBV18,14,TRBJ1-2,few,CASSLNLDKYGYTF
TRBD2,TRBV11-2,15,TRBJ2-5,NA,CASSLVLAGKETQYF
NA,TRBV10-3,14,TRBJ2-5,many,CAISGVVGQETQYF
NA,TRBV6-5,15,TRBJ1-6,few,CASSYSGQANSPLHF
TRBD1,TRBV11-3,15,TRBJ1-4,few,CASSLGGQPDEKLFF
NA,TRBV18,14,TRBJ1-4,many,CASSPPGDAEKLFF
NA,TRBV9,13,TRBJ2-3,many,CASSVGPGDTQYF
NA,TRBV4-1,15,TRBJ1-5,few,CASSQGGQLNQPQHF
NA,TRBV27,15,TRBJ2-7,few,CASSIAGPSSYEQYF
TRBD1,TRBV10-2,13,TRBJ2-5,NA,CASSGGGSETQYF
TRBD1,TRBV6-6,14,TRBJ2-2,few,CASSWTGNTGELFF
TRBD2,TRBV2,15,TRBJ2-3,NA,CASGPLAGGTDTQYF
TRBD2,TRBV24-1,15,TRBJ2-7,NA,CATSDRRGAFYEQYF
TRBD1,TRBV6-5,18,TRBJ1-6,NA,CASSYSNRGSSYNSPLHF